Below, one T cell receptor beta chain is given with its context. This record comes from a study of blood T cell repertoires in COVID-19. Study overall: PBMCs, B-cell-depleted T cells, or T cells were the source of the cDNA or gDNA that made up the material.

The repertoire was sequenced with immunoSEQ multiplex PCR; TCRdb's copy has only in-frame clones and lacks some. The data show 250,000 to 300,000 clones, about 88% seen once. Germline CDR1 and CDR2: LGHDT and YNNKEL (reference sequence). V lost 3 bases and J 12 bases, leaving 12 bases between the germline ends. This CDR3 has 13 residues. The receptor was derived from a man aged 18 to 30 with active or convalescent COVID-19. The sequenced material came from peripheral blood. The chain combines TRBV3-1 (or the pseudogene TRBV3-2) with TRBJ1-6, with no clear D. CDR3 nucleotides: TGTGCCAGCAGCCAGAACGACATGGAACCCCTCCACTTT. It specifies CASSQNDMEPLHF.